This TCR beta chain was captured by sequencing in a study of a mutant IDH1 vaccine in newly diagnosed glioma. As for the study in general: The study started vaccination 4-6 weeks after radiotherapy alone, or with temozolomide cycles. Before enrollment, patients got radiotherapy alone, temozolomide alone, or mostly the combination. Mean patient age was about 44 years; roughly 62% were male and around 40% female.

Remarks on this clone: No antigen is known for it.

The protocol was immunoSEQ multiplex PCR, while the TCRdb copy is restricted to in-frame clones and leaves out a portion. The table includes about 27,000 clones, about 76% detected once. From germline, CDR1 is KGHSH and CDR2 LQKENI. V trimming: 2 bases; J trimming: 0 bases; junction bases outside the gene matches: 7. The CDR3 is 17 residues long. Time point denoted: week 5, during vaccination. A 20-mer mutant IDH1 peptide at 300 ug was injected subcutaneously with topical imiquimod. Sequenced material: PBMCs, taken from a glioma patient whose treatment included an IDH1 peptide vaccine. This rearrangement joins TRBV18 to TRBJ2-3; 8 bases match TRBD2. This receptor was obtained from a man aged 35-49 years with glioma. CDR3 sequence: CASSPRYPSGSTDTQYF. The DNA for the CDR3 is TGTGCCAGCTCACCAAGGTACCCTAGCGGGAGCACAGATACGCAGTATTTT.